This T cell receptor (beta chain) was captured by sequencing in a study of identifying expanded T cells in peripheral blood. Germline CDR1 reads SGHTA; CDR2 reads FQGNSA. Trimming removed 0 bases at V and 6 bases at J, with 17 bases between. This CDR3 comprises 16 residues. In regard to this clone: The antigen is unknown.

Here immunoSEQ multiplex PCR was the method, and the copy in TCRdb shows in-frame clones only, minus some. The table records approximately 58,000 clones, about 92% of them present only once. Collection occurred without any documented infections or immune events in donors. The study's findings and limits: Differentially abundant clones: 0.95 to 1.5 between replicates, 16.4 at roughly 2 weeks, less than 20 at four.

The genes are TRBV7-2 and TRBJ1-2; D unclear. The source is a person aged 18-70 years in good health. The specimen was blood. The CDR3 sequence is CASSLAPRMSGHGYTF. CDR3 DNA sequence: TGTGCCAGCAGCTTAGCCCCCCGGATGAGCGGGCATGGCTACACCTTC.